This T cell receptor (beta chain) was sequenced in a study of cytomegalovirus exposure and HLA in healthy donors. Overall study findings and caveats: Most TCR sequences proved rare, with some public TCRs found in many donors.

A multiplex PCR was run with 60 Vbeta primers and 13 Jbeta primers. Only in-frame clones appear in the TCRdb table, and some are missing; sequencing was by immunoSEQ multiplex PCR. The sample shows 150,000 or so clones, approximately 80% of them seen only once. Trimming at V came to 6 bases and at J to 4 bases, leaving 11 bases not matched to a gene. The CDR3 contains 15 residues. The V gene's germline CDR1 is MNHNS and CDR2 SASEGT. To note about this clone: The antigen is not known.

Specimen: PBMCs. This sequence originates from a woman younger than 35 in good health and CMV-seronegative. The V and J genes are TRBV6-1 and TRBJ2-5; TRBD2 matches 7 bases. The CDR3 loop is CASSEPAGVGETQYF. The CDR3 DNA reads TGTGCCAGCAGCGAACCCGCGGGAGTGGGAGAGACCCAGTACTTC.